The 5 T cell receptor beta chains below come from one sample, sequenced in a study of T cell responses to AZD1222 COVID-19 vaccine. Clones were sequenced by immunoSEQ multiplex PCR, and TCRdb holds only the in-frame ones, with some missing. The sample yields around 160,000 clones, around 92% seen once. Sequences were derived from peripheral blood, sampled 28 days after the second AZD1222 dose. Receptors were obtained from an adult who received the AZD1222 COVID-19 vaccine.

In DNA form, the CDR3 reads TGTGCCAGCAGCCTTGATCGGGAACCAAACACTGAAGCTTTCTTT. Its translation is CASSLDREPNTEAFF. V usage is TRBV5-4 and J usage is TRBJ1-1; D is unresolved. Trimming removed 4 bases at V and 2 bases at J, with 15 bases between. The CDR3 runs to 15 residues. Germline V CDR1 and CDR2: SGHNT, YYREEE (reference sequence).

This clone showed up many times. V is TRBV6-4 and J is TRBJ1-2, with D uncertain. Looked up from germline, CDR1 is MRHNA and CDR2 is SNTAGT. V lost 3 bases to trimming and J lost 2 bases, with 7 bases between them. This CDR3 is built from 13 residues. DNA of the CDR3: TGTGCCAGCAGTGAAAGGGAAAACTATGGCTACACCTTC. It codes for CASSERENYGYTF.

V and J are TRBV2 and TRBJ1-4; maybe TRBD1 (6 bases). CDR3 length: 13 residues. With 5 bases removed from V and 7 bases from J, the gap between germline ends came to 11 bases. The germline CDR1 and CDR2 sequences are SNHLY and FYNNEI. The CDR3 region has the DNA TGTGCCAGCAGTATAAGGACAGCTGAAAAACTGTTTTTT. Translating it yields CASSIRTAEKLFF.

The CDR3 DNA follows: TGTGCCAGCAGACTAGACAGGAACACCTTC. This translates into CASRLDRNTF. The chain uses TRBV5-8 and TRBJ1-2; TRBD1 is a possible D gene (6 bases). V shed 5 bases and J shed 12 bases, with 11 bases lying between them. This CDR3 comprises 10 residues. CDR1 is SGHTS and CDR2 is YDEGEE in the germline V gene. The variable domain in full, with the rest retrieved from reference TRBV5-8 and TRBJ1-2, is EAGVTQSPTHLIKTRGQQATLRCSPISGHTSVYWYQQALGLGLQFLLWYDEGEERNRGNFPPRFSGRQFPNYSSELNVNALELEDSALYLCASRLDRNTFGSGTRLTVV.

The chain has TRBV5-4 and TRBJ2-1; D unresolved. Trimming cost V 4 bases and J 3 bases, with 5 bases left between them. CDR3 size: 12 residues. Looked up from germline, CDR1 is SGHNT and CDR2 is YYREEE (reference sequence). CDR3 bases: TGTGCCAGCAGCCCCATCTACAATGAGCAGTTCTTC. This translates into CASSPIYNEQFF. Together with reference TRBV5-4 and TRBJ2-1, the CDR3 gives the full variable domain: ETGVTQSPTHLIKTRGQQVTLRCSSQSGHNTVSWYQQALGQGPQFIFQYYREEENGRGNFPPRFSGLQFPNYSSELNVNALELDDSALYLCASSPIYNEQFFGPGTRLTVL.